The source of this T cell receptor beta chain is a study of vaccination and CD4 T cells after COVID-19. Study at large: Four females and six males made up the convalescents, with two Hispanic. Post-vaccine specimens were obtained a median roughly 74 days after dose two (range 14 to 241). Study conclusions and caveats: A nonsignificant median increase from 21 to 38 SARS-CoV-2-reactive clonotypes was observed. For convalescent patients, a median around 90% of reactive clones surfaced exclusively after vaccination.

This sample's treatment: approximately nine-day PBMC culture with coronavirus spike peptide pools or control peptides (ViraFEST assay). An Oncomine TCR Beta short-read assay was used to sequence the DNA from cultured CD4+ T cells. Each CDR3 protein is one row after TCRdb ran MiXCR on the PCR reads. The table lists 20,000 to 25,000 distinct CDR3 sequences, nearly 55% of them singletons, with 5.5% to 7% in the top ten. On this clonotype itself: Its antigen is not known.

V shed 4 bases and J 1 base; nucleotides not matched to a gene: 3. Germline CDR1 and CDR2: KGHSH and LQKENI. This CDR3 comprises 15 residues. The sample consisted of CD4+ T cells from blood, cultured in vitro. The TCR originated in a human donor who had recovered from COVID-19. The chain employs TRBV18 and TRBJ1-1; 10 nucleotides line up with TRBD1. CDR3 protein: CASSLGTGENTEAFF. The CDR3 bases are TGTGCCAGCTCACTCGGGACAGGGGAGAACACTGAAGCTTTCTTT.